This paragraph covers one T cell receptor (beta chain) sequence. This CDR3 region has 13 residues. CDR1 is DFQATT, CDR2 SNEGSKA, per germline (reference sequence). V lost 0 bases and J lost 2, with 2 bases in between. The sample belongs to a study of CD8 T cells in Susac syndrome. Sequencing of TCR beta drew on CD8+ and CD4+ T cells from blood. Random hexamers were used to reverse transcribe the RNA input (about 0.45 to 1 ug). Amplification of TCR beta CDR3 by immunoSEQ multiplex PCR spanned 54 Vbeta and 13 Jbeta. A single record per CDR3 protein comes from TCRdb applying MiXCR to the immunoSEQ multiplex PCR reads. Of over 300,000 distinct CDR3 sequences in the sample, just over 90% were seen once.

The chain employs TRBV20-1 and TRBJ2-6, with D uncertain. This TCR was recovered from a human donor with multiple sclerosis. The sequenced sample consisted of CD4+ T cells from PBMCs. In DNA, the CDR3 is TGCAGTGCTAGAGAGGCTGGGGCCAACGTCCTGACTTTC. Protein: CSAREAGANVLTF.